These 27 T cell receptor beta chains were all obtained from the same sample, sequenced in a study of Ad26.COV2.S vaccination and SARS-CoV-2 variants (dated by TCRdb to about 2021). Read against the paper, the sample's treatment or condition label means: around 19 received Ad26.COV2.S at low or high dose, single or two shots; five or six received placebo; per-sample allocation not given. Repertoires of vaccine and placebo recipients were sequenced from samples collected on day 63 after the first injection. Libraries were constructed by the immunoSEQ multiplex PCR assay. TCRdb limited this immuneACCESS table to in-frame rearrangements with V and J called. A share of clones is missing; checked studies link under half to unresolved V genes, and the rest is unexplained. The sample contains about 680,000 clones, around 89% of them found a single time. Clones ranked in the top ten supply 1.5% of the sample.

The material sequenced was peripheral blood, taken in a trial of Ad26.COV2.S vaccine versus placebo. The receptors stem from a person between 18 and 65 years old who received the Ad26.COV2.S COVID-19 vaccine or a placebo.

The chain joins TRBV29-1 to TRBJ2-7; the match to TRBD1 covers 8 bases. There are 13 residues in the CDR3. The germline gives CDR1 SQVTM, CDR2 ANQGSEA. The trim removed 6 bases at V and 0 bases at J, leaving 4 bases unmatched. The CDR3 DNA sequence: TGCAGCGTCGCGGGACAGGCCTCCTACGAGCAGTACTTC. Translating it yields CSVAGQASYEQYF.

The V call is TRBV24-1, the J call TRBJ2-1, with D tentatively TRBD1 or TRBD2 (6 bases each). The CDR3 has 20 residues. Germline V gene lookup returns CDR1 KGHDR and CDR2 SFDVKD. V lost 3 bases and J 6 bases, leaving 29 bases between the germline ends. The CDR3 loop reads CATSDGYRDIWGVDSNEQFF. The CDR3, as DNA: TGTGCCACCAGTGATGGCTACCGGGACATCTGGGGGGTTGATTCCAATGAGCAGTTCTTC.

Note on this clone: In the same sample, other DNA sequences code for this CDR3. J is TRBJ1-4 and V is TRBV5-4; the match to TRBD1 covers 8 bases. The V gene's germline CDR1 is SGHNT and CDR2 YYREEE (reference sequence). Losses at the gene ends were 1 base for V and 7 bases for J; bases not matched to a gene: 3. The CDR3 is 14 residues long. The CDR3 DNA reads as TGTGCCAGCAGCTTGCAGGGGGCAGTTGAAAAACTGTTTTTT. Translation: CASSLQGAVEKLFF.

The J gene is TRBJ2-7, the V gene TRBV10-3; 11 nucleotides align to TRBD2. The length of the CDR3 is 16 residues. The V segment lost 2 bases and the J segment 4 bases; nucleotides outside the gene matches: 7. The germline CDR1 and CDR2 sequences are ENHRY and SYGVKD. The CDR3 is CAISEVTSGSRYEQYF. CDR3 in DNA: TGTGCCATCAGTGAGGTAACTAGCGGGAGTCGGTACGAGCAGTACTTC.

The chain joins TRBV2 to TRBJ1-5; D is possibly TRBD1 (5 bases). The ends were cut back, 5 bases at V and 5 bases at J, with 13 bases in the middle. There are 14 residues in the CDR3. Germline loops: CDR1 SNHLY, CDR2 FYNNEI. CDR3 region: CASSPMGVDQPQHF. As DNA, the CDR3 is TGTGCCAGCAGTCCTATGGGGGTCGATCAGCCCCAGCATTTT. The full variable domain, rest sourced from reference TRBV2 and TRBJ1-5, is EPEVTQTPSHQVTQMGQEVILRCVPISNHLYFYWYRQILGQKVEFLVSFYNNEISEKSEIFDDQFSVERPDGSNFTLKIRSTKLEDSAMYFCASSPMGVDQPQHFGDGTRLSIL.

CDR3 in DNA: TGTGCCAGCAGCCTTGACGGCTATCTCACTGAAGCTTTCTTT. Encoded protein: CASSLDGYLTEAFF. V usage is TRBV2 and J usage is TRBJ1-1; D is undetermined. Per the germline V gene, CDR1 is SNHLY and CDR2 is FYNNEI. Trimming shortened V by 6 bases and J by 4 bases, and 15 bases separated the two germline ends. The CDR3 extends over 14 amino acids.

The chain combines TRBV27 with TRBJ2-3; tentatively, D is TRBD2 (5 bases). The length of the CDR3 is 13 residues. Between the trimmed V and J ends, which lost 6 bases and 1 base, there was a span of 8 bases. The germline V gene has CDR1 MNHEY and CDR2 SMNVEV (reference sequence). The CDR3 nucleotides read TGTGCCAGCAGAGACGGGGGCACAGATACGCAGTATTTT. Translated: CASRDGGTDTQYF.

The genes are TRBV7-2 and TRBJ2-5; TRBD1 matches 8 bases. J lost 2 bases, V lost 0 bases, and 8 bases had no gene match. This CDR3 is built from 17 residues. The germline CDR1 and CDR2 sequences are SGHTA and FQGNSA. The CDR3 here is CASSLARTGWGQETQYF. CDR3 sequence (DNA): TGTGCCAGCAGCTTAGCGAGGACAGGGTGGGGACAAGAGACCCAGTACTTC.

This chain joins TRBV27 and TRBJ2-2, with 7 positions matching TRBD1. Trimming removed 0 bases from V and 2 bases from J; junction bases left unmatched: 9. The CDR3 consists of 18 residues. Per germline, CDR1 MNHEY and CDR2 SMNVEV (reference sequence). CDR3 nucleotides: TGTGCCAGCAGTTTATCGAATTTTTGGGACAGAAACACCGGGGAGCTGTTTTTT. It encodes CASSLSNFWDRNTGELFF.

This clone occurred once. V usage is TRBV19 and J usage is TRBJ2-3, with D perhaps matching TRBD1 or TRBD2 (6 bases each). Germline V CDR1 and CDR2: LNHDA, SQIVND (reference sequence). Trimming removed 2 bases from V and 5 bases from J, with 17 bases in between. CDR3 length equals 16 residues. The CDR3 is CASSITGGRFGDTQYF. The CDR3 bases are TGTGCCAGTAGTATAACCGGGGGCAGGTTTGGAGATACGCAGTATTTT.

J is TRBJ1-2 and V is TRBV5-4; 7 nucleotides match TRBD1. The CDR3 runs 15 residues. After removal of 3 bases from V and 8 bases from J, the junction contained 13 bases not matched to a gene. Germline assignment: CDR1 SGHNT and CDR2 YYREEE (reference sequence). The CDR3 coding sequence is TGTGCCAGCAGCTCACCCGGGACAGCCGCTAGGGGCTACACCTTC. It encodes CASSSPGTAARGYTF.

J is TRBJ2-7 and V is TRBV23-1; D remains ambiguous. TRBV23-1 is an open reading frame, and its role is uncertain. Trimming removed 8 bases at V and 1 base at J, with 6 bases between. The length of the CDR3 is 11 residues. The CDR3 DNA follows: TGCGCCAGCCTCGGTTCCTACGAGCAGTACTTC. Translated: CASLGSYEQYF.

This clone was counted between two and nine times. The V call is TRBV18, the J call TRBJ1-5, with TRBD1 matching 8 bases. This CDR3 contains 14 residues. The junction had 5 bases not matched to a gene; V was cut back by 3 bases and J by 7 bases. Germline V gives CDR1 KGHSH, CDR2 LQKENI. In DNA form, the CDR3 reads TGTGCCAGCTCACCCGGACAGGGAGGACAGCCCCAGCATTTT. It translates to CASSPGQGGQPQHF. The full variable domain, in which reference TRBV18 and TRBJ1-5 provide the parts outside the CDR3, is NAGVMQNPRHLVRRRGQEARLRCSPMKGHSHVYWYRQLPEEGLKFMVYLQKENIIDESGMPKERFSAEFPKEGPSILRIQQVVRGDSAAYFCASSPGQGGQPQHFGDGTRLSIL.

This clone was recorded only once. The chain has TRBV18 and TRBJ1-5, with 7 positions matching TRBD1. Germline CDR1 KGHSH, CDR2 LQKENI. This CDR3 has 16 residues. Unmatched junction bases numbered 6, after V lost 3 bases and J lost 1 base. The CDR3 spells CASSPLEGASNQPQHF. The DNA for the CDR3 is TGTGCCAGCTCACCCCTTGAGGGGGCGAGCAATCAGCCCCAGCATTTT.

CDR3 region: CASSYTSGRTYEQYF. The CDR3 DNA sequence: TGTGCCAGCAGCTATACTAGCGGGCGGACCTACGAGCAGTACTTC. The rearrangement uses TRBV2 and TRBJ2-7; TRBD2 aligns across 9 bases. Germline V lookup: CDR1 SNHLY, CDR2 FYNNEI. Trimming took 6 bases from V and 2 from J; bases not matched to a gene: 8. The CDR3 is made up of 15 amino acids.

The chain links TRBV11-2 to TRBJ2-7, with D possibly TRBD2 on 6 matching bases. In germline, CDR1 is SGHAT, CDR2 FQNNGV. CDR3 size: 13 residues. The germline V and J ends were trimmed by 3 bases and 4 bases, with 10 bases remaining between them. The CDR3 reads CASSLIGGYEQYF. The DNA for the CDR3 is TGTGCCAGCAGCTTGATTGGGGGGTACGAGCAGTACTTC.

The chain employs TRBV19 and TRBJ1-5; TRBD1 might be the D (5 bases). The germline V gene has CDR1 LNHDA and CDR2 SQIVND (reference sequence). Trimming removed 3 bases from V and 5 bases from J, with 5 bases in between. This CDR3 spans 12 amino acids. The CDR3 nucleotides are TGTGCCAGTAGTATGGGGGATCAGCCCCAGCATTTT. Its translation: CASSMGDQPQHF.

Notes on this clone: The same CDR3 is also encoded by other DNA sequences in this sample. The chain couples TRBV19 to TRBJ2-7; TRBD1 agrees at 8 bases. This CDR3 comprises 14 residues. J lost 2 bases, V lost 5 bases, and 5 bases had no gene match. Per the germline V gene, CDR1 is LNHDA and CDR2 is SQIVND (reference sequence). The CDR3 spells CASSSGQGPYEQYF. The CDR3 DNA reads as TGTGCCAGTAGTTCCGGACAGGGTCCCTACGAGCAGTACTTC.

This clone was seen more than once but under ten times. CDR3 sequence: CASWGGGRQTGELFF. The DNA of the CDR3 is TGTGCCAGTTGGGGGGGCGGGAGGCAGACCGGGGAGCTGTTTTTT. The chain carries TRBV27 and TRBJ2-2, with TRBD2 matching 8 bases. With 9 bases clipped from V and 5 bases from J, the junction kept 11 bases outside the gene matches. The CDR3 loop spans 15 amino acids. Per the germline V gene, CDR1 is MNHEY and CDR2 is SMNVEV (reference sequence).

The chain couples TRBV19 to TRBJ2-7; TRBD2 aligns across 7 bases. The CDR3 is made up of 13 amino acids. V lost 10 bases to trimming and J lost 0 bases; unmatched junction nucleotides: 6. Germline CDR1 and CDR2: LNHDA and SQIVND (reference sequence). The CDR3 DNA sequence: TGTGCCACAATAGCGGGCGGCTCCTACGAGCAGTACTTC. As protein: CATIAGGSYEQYF.

The count of this clone is one. The rearrangement uses TRBV4-2 and TRBJ1-3; the D gene is possibly TRBD1 (5 bases). Per the germline V gene, CDR1 is LGHNA and CDR2 is YNFKEQ. V was trimmed by 1 base and J by 0 bases, leaving 10 bases between them. The CDR3 sequence is 16 residues long. The CDR3 sequence: CASSQVSGISGNTIYF. Here the CDR3 DNA reads TGTGCCAGCAGCCAAGTATCAGGGATCTCTGGAAACACCATATATTTT.

The J gene is TRBJ2-3, the V gene TRBV5-6; TRBD2 matches at 11 bases. This CDR3 spans 18 amino acids. Per germline, CDR1 SGHDT and CDR2 YYEEEE. Unmatched junction bases numbered 7, after V lost 1 base and J lost 0 bases. The CDR3 DNA is TGTGCCAGCAGCTTGCCCTTCTGGACTAGCGGGAGCACAGATACGCAGTATTTT. Translation gives CASSLPFWTSGSTDTQYF.

The chain is built from TRBV7-6 and TRBJ2-5, with 9 bases fitting TRBD2. V was clipped by 1 base and J by 2 bases; unmatched bases: 8. The V gene's germline CDR1 is SGHVS and CDR2 FNYEAQ. This CDR3 comprises 17 residues. As DNA, the CDR3 is TGTGCCAGCAGCTTAGGAGTTAGCGGGAGTCATCAAGAGACCCAGTACTTC. The encoded protein is CASSLGVSGSHQETQYF.

This sequence joins TRBV4-2 and TRBJ2-7; perhaps TRBD2 as D (5 bases). The ends were cut back, 0 bases at V and 2 bases at J, with 11 bases in the middle. From germline, CDR1 is LGHNA and CDR2 YNFKEQ. CDR3 length: 15 residues. Here the CDR3 reads CASSQERGPPYEQYF. Written as DNA, the CDR3 is TGTGCCAGCAGCCAAGAAAGAGGGCCACCCTACGAGCAGTACTTC.

V is TRBV3-1 (or the pseudogene TRBV3-2) and J is TRBJ1-2; D unresolved. Germline V gene lookup returns CDR1 LGHDT and CDR2 YNNKEL (reference sequence). The CDR3 sequence is 18 residues long. The V gene lost 0 bases and the J gene lost 4 bases, with 21 bases spanning the gap. CDR3 DNA: TGTGCCAGCAGCCAAGACGTCTACGACACCCAGAGCTTCTATGGCTACACCTTC. This codes for CASSQDVYDTQSFYGYTF.

The CDR3 loop is CATSDSTVANTGELFF. The DNA of the CDR3 is TGTGCCACCAGTGACTCCACGGTAGCGAACACCGGGGAGCTGTTTTTT. The chain uses TRBV24-1 and TRBJ2-2; D is uncertain. Trimming pared 4 bases from V and 0 bases from J, leaving 11 bases between. Germline assignment: CDR1 KGHDR and CDR2 SFDVKD. The CDR3 has 16 residues.

The chain couples TRBV19 to TRBJ1-5; D is unresolved. The CDR3 runs to 15 residues. With 3 bases removed from V and 7 bases from J, the gap between germline ends came to 16 bases. CDR1 is LNHDA and CDR2 is SQIVND in the germline V gene (reference sequence). In DNA form, the CDR3 reads TGTGCCAGTAGTATGGCACCGGATACCAGACAGCCCCAGCATTTT. Translation gives CASSMAPDTRQPQHF.